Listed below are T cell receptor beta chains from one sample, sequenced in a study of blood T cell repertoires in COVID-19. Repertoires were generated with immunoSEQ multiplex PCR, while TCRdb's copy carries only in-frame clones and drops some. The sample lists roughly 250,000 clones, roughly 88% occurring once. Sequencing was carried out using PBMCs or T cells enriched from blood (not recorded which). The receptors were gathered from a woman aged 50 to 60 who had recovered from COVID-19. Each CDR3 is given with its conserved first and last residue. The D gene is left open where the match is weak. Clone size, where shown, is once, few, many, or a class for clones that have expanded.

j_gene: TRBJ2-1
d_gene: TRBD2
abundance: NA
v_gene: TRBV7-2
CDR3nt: TGTGCCAGCAGCTTATCCCTTAGCGGGGGGGCTTTTGAGCAGTTCTTC
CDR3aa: CASSLSLSGGAFEQFF

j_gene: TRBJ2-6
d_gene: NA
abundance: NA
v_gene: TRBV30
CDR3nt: TGTGCCTGGACCACAGGCGACTCTGGGGCCAACGTCCTGACTTTC
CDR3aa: CAWTTGDSGANVLTF

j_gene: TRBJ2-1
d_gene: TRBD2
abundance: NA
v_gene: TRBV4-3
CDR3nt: TGCGCCAGCAGCCAAGATGGAGCGGGAGGGAGGAATGAGCAGTTCTTC
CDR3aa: CASSQDGAGGRNEQFF

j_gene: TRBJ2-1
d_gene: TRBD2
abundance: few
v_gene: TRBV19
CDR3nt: TGTGCCAGTACCCTAGCGGGCCCAAGCTCCTACAATGAGCAGTTCTTC
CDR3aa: CASTLAGPSSYNEQFF

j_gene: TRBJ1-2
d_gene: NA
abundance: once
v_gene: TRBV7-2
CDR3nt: TGTGCCAGCAGCCCCGGGACACAACTCTATGGCTACACCTTC
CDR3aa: CASSPGTQLYGYTF

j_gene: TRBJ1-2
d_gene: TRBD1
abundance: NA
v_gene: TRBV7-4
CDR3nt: TGTGCCAGCAGCTTAAGGCTGGCTGGGGCAGGGGGCGCGAGTGGTGGCTACACCTTC
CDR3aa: CASSLRLAGAGGASGGYTF

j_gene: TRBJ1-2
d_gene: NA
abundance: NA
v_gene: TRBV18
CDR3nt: TGTGCCAGCTCACCCCAGGGACAAAACTATGGCTACACCTTC
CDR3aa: CASSPQGQNYGYTF

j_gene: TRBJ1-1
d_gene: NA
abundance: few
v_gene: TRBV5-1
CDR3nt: TGCGCCAGCAGGCTCCTCACAGGAAACACTGAAGCTTTCTTT
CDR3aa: CASRLLTGNTEAFF

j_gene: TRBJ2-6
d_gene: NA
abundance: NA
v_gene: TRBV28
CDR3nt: TGTGCCAGCGGACTATTTACGGGGGCCAACGTCCTGACTTTC
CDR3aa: CASGLFTGANVLTF

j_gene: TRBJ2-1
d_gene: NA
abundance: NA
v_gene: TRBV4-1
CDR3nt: TGCGCCAGCAGCCCCACCCGACGAGGGGGGGAGAGGGATGAGCAGTTCTTC
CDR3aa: CASSPTRRGGERDEQFF

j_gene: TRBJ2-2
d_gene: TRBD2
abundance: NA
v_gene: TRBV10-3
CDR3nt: TGTGCCATCAGTGCGCTAGCGGGAACGAACACCGGGGAGCTGTTTTTT
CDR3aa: CAISALAGTNTGELFF

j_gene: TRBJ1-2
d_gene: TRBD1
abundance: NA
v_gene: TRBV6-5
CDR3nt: TGTGCCAGCAGTAGCCCCCGGGACAGAACATATGGCTACACCTTC
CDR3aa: CASSSPRDRTYGYTF

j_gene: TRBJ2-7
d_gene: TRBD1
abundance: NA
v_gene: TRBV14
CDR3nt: TGTGCCAGCAGCCAACATCTCCCGGGGACAGGTTGGGTCCCCTACGAGCAGTACTTC
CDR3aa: CASSQHLPGTGWVPYEQYF

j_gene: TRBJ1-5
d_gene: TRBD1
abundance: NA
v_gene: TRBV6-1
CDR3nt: TGTGCCAGCAGTGAAGAGGGCTGGACAGGGACGGATCAGCCCCAGCATTTT
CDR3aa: CASSEEGWTGTDQPQHF

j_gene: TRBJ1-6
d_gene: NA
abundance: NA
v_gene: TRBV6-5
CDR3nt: TGTGCCAGCAGTTACCCAGGGAATTCACCCCTCCACTTT
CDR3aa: CASSYPGNSPLHF

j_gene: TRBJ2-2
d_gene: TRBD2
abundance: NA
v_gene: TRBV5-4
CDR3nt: TGTGCCAGCAGCTTGGACGCGGGAGCGTCCGGGGAGCTGTTTTTT
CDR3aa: CASSLDAGASGELFF

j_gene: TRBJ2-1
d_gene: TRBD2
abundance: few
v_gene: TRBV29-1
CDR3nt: TGCAGCGTCGCCCCGGGACTAGCGGGAGCGGGGTCCTACAATGAGCAGTTCTTC
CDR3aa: CSVAPGLAGAGSYNEQFF

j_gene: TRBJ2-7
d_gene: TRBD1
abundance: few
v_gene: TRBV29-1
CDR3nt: TGCAGCGTTGACCTGACAGGGAATAGGTACGAGCAGTACTTC
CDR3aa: CSVDLTGNRYEQYF

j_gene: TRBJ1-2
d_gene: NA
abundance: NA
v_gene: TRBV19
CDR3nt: TGTGCCAGTAGGTTGACGGGGGGCGCGGGGTATGGCTACACCTTC
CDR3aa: CASRLTGGAGYGYTF

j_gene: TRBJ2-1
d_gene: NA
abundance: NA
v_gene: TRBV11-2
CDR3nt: TGTGCCAGCAGCAAAGGGGACTCCCTCAATGAGCAGTTCTTC
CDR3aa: CASSKGDSLNEQFF

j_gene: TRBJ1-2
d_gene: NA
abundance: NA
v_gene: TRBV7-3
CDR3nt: TGTGCCAGCAGCTTAACACCAGGGTTGGGCGGCTACACCTTC
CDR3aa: CASSLTPGLGGYTF

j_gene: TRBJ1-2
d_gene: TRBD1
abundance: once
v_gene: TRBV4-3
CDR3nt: TGCGCCAGCAGCCAAGGGGCAGGGGGCGCCTCCAGGTACGGCTACACCTTC
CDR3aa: CASSQGAGGASRYGYTF

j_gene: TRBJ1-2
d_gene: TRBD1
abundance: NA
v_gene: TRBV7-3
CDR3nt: TGTGCCAGCAGCCCGGGGCAGGGGGTTTTTGGCTACACCTTC
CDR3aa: CASSPGQGVFGYTF

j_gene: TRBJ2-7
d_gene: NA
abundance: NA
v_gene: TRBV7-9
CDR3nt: TGTGCCAGCAGCCCGCCGTTTCTCGGGTCCTACGAGCAGTACTTC
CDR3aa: CASSPPFLGSYEQYF

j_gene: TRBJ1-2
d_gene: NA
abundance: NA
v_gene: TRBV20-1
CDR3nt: TGCAGTGCTAGAGAGGCCCGCGGCTACACCTTC
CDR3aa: CSAREARGYTF

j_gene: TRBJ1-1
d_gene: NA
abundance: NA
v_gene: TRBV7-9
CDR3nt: TGTGCCAGCAGCTTTGGGGGGGAAGAGTGGGTGAAGACTGAAGCTTTCTTT
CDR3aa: CASSFGGEEWVKTEAFF

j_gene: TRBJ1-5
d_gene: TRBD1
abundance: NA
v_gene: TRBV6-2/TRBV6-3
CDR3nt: TGTGCCAGCAGTTACCTAATCACCGGGACAGGGACGGTACATCAGCCCCAGCATTTT
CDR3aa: CASSYLITGTGTVHQPQHF

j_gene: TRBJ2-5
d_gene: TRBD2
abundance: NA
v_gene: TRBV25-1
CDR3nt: TGTGCCAGCAGTGACCTTCTAGCGGGAGGGAACCAAGAGACCCAGTACTTC
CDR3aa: CASSDLLAGGNQETQYF

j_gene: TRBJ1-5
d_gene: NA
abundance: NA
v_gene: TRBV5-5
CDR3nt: TGTGCCAGCAGCTTGGTCGGTCAGGGCGATAATCAGCCCCAGCATTTT
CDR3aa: CASSLVGQGDNQPQHF

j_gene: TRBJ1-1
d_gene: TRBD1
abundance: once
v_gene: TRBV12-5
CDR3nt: TGTGCTAGTGGTACACAGGGGCCCATCGGGAACACTGAAGCTTTCTTT
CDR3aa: CASGTQGPIGNTEAFF

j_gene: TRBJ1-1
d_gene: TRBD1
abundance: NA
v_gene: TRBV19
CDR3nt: TGTGCCAGTAGTACACGGAAGGGACAGCCTAACACTGAAGCTTTCTTT
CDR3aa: CASSTRKGQPNTEAFF

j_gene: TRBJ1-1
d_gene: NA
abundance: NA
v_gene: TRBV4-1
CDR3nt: TGCGCCAGCAGCCAAGATCAGGGGATGAACACTGAAGCTTTCTTT
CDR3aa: CASSQDQGMNTEAFF

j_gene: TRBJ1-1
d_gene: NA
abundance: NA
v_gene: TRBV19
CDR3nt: TGTGCCAGTAGTAGCGCGGATAACACTGAAGCTTTCTTT
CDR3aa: CASSSADNTEAFF

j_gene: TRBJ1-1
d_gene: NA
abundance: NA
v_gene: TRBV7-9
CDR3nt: TGTGCCAGCAGCTTAGTTCGGGACACTGAAGCTTTCTTT
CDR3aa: CASSLVRDTEAFF

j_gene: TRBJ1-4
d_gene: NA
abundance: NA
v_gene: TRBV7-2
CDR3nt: TGTGCCAGCAGCTTTACAGGTGGAGGGGAAAAACTGTTTTTT
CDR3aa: CASSFTGGGEKLFF

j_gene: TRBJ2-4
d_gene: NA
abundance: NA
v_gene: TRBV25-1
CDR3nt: TGTGCCAGCAGGGACAGACTAGCTGGTAAAAACATTCAGTACTTC
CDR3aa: CASRDRLAGKNIQYF

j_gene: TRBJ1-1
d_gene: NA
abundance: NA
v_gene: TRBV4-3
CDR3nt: TGCGCCAGCAGCCATGGTCTCGCCCAGATGAACACTGAAGCTTTCTTT
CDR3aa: CASSHGLAQMNTEAFF

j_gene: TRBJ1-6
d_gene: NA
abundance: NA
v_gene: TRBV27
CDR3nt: TGTGCCAGCAGTGTGAGCTTGTCCTATAATTCACCCCTCCACTTT
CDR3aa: CASSVSLSYNSPLHF

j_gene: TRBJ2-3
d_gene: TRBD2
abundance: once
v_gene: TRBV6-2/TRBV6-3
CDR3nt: TGTGCCAGCAGCCCCGGGACTAACACAGATACGCAGTATTTT
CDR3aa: CASSPGTNTDTQYF

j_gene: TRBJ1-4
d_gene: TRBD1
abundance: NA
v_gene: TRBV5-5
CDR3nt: TGTGCCAGCAGCTTGGTAGGGGGCTATAATGAAAAACTGTTTTTT
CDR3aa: CASSLVGGYNEKLFF

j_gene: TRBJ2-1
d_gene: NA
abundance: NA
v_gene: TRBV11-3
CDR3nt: TGTGCCACCGCGGGCGCATCGGTCAATGAGCAGTTCTTC
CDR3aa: CATAGASVNEQFF

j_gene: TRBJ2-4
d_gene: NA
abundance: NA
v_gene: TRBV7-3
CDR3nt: TGTGCCAGCAGCCCGCAGGGGGCCAAAAACATTCAGTACTTC
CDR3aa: CASSPQGAKNIQYF

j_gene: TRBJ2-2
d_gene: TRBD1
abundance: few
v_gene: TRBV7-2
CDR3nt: TGTGCCAGCAGCTTGGGCCGGGACAGGGGTGACACCGGGGAGCTGTTTTTT
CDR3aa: CASSLGRDRGDTGELFF

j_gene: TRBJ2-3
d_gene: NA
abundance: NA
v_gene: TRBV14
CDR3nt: TGTGCCAGCAGCCAAGATCGAGGGTTTAGGACTACGAATACGCAGTATTTT
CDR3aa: CASSQDRGFRTTNTQYF

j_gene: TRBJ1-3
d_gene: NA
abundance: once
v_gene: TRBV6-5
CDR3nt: TGTGCCAGCCTCCCCTTCCTAGGTTCTGGAAACACCATATATTTT
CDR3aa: CASLPFLGSGNTIYF

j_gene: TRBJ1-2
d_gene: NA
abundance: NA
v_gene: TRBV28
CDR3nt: TGTGCCAGCAGTACTCAGGACGGGGTCTATGGCTACACCTTC
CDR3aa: CASSTQDGVYGYTF

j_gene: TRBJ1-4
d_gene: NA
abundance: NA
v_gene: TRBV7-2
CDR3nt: TGTGCCAGCAGCTTAGGGAAAGCCATCCGATCCAGGGAAAAACTGTTTTTT
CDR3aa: CASSLGKAIRSREKLFF